The 4 T cell receptor beta chains given below trace back to one sample, sequenced in a study of T cell responses to AZD1222 COVID-19 vaccine. Some clones are missing from TCRdb's copy, which holds only in-frame ones; the method was immunoSEQ multiplex PCR. The sample has fewer than 150,000 clones; about 90% are singletons. Material: peripheral blood, obtained 28 days after the second AZD1222 dose. These TCRs come from an adult who received the AZD1222 COVID-19 vaccine.

The chain joins TRBV19 to TRBJ1-3, with no clear D. The CDR3 length is 13 residues. Germline V gives CDR1 LNHDA, CDR2 SQIVND (reference sequence). V lost 7 bases and J lost 3, with 10 bases in between. CDR3 in amino acids: CASTRLDGNTIYF. The CDR3 nucleotides are TGTGCCAGTACTAGGCTGGATGGAAACACCATATATTTT.

The chain couples TRBV11-1 to TRBJ2-1; D gene unclear. This CDR3 is built from 12 residues. V dropped 4 bases and J dropped 6 bases, with 7 bases sitting between them. From germline, CDR1 is SGHAT and CDR2 FQDESV (reference sequence). CDR3 DNA: TGTGCCAGCAGCTCTGAGGTCAATGAGCAGTTCTTC. Amino acid sequence: CASSSEVNEQFF.

The rearrangement uses TRBV28 and TRBJ1-1, with TRBD1 identical over 9 bases. Germline V gene data show CDR1 as MDHEN and CDR2 as SYDVKM. J was trimmed by 0 bases and V by 5 bases; bases with no gene match: 4. This CDR3 has 15 residues. This chain's CDR3 is CASSVRQGVNTEAFF. DNA of the CDR3: TGTGCCAGCAGTGTAAGACAGGGGGTGAACACTGAAGCTTTCTTT.

This sequence joins TRBV28 and TRBJ1-2; 8 nucleotides match TRBD1. Germline-derived CDR1 and CDR2 are MDHEN and SYDVKM. The CDR3 spans 16 residues. V trimming: 7 bases; J trimming: 0 bases; junction bases outside the gene matches: 10. CDR3 coding DNA: TGTGCCAGCACCGGACCCGGGACAGGCACTAACTATGGCTACACCTTC. Its translation: CASTGPGTGTNYGYTF.